This is a list of T cell receptor beta chains from one sample in a study of control samples from healthy donors and cancer patients. TCRdb's copy holds only in-frame clones and misses some; the assay was immunoSEQ multiplex PCR. This table holds 100,000 to 150,000 clones, around 93% found once. The material sequenced was PBMCs. These receptors originate from a man in his forties or fifties with head and neck cancer. Each CDR3 is given with its conserved first and last residue. A D gene is named only where the DNA matches it firmly. Not all rows give a size; the values are once, few, many and, for expanded clones, a class.

J: TRBJ1-2
V: TRBV29-1
D: NA
size: NA
CDR3: CSVAAGANGYTF
DNA: TGCAGCGTTGCGGCAGGGGCTAATGGCTACACCTTC

J: TRBJ2-3
V: TRBV5-4
D: TRBD2
size: NA
CDR3: CASTERGGGDTQYF
DNA: TGTGCCAGCACCGAGCGGGGGGGCGGAGATACGCAGTATTTT

J: TRBJ2-7
V: TRBV7-3
D: NA
size: NA
CDR3: CASSLRQDYEQYF
DNA: TGTGCCAGCAGCTTACGGCAGGATTACGAGCAGTACTTC

J: TRBJ2-3
V: TRBV9
D: TRBD2
size: NA
CDR3: CASSVQGLASDTQYF
DNA: TGTGCCAGCAGCGTACAGGGACTAGCTTCAGATACGCAGTATTTT

J: TRBJ2-7
V: TRBV4-3
D: TRBD1
size: NA
CDR3: CASSQRTGLLYEQYF
DNA: TGCGCCAGCAGCCAACGGACAGGGTTACTCTACGAGCAGTACTTC

J: TRBJ1-2
V: TRBV4-1
D: NA
size: NA
CDR3: CASSQVDKGYGYTF
DNA: TGCGCCAGCAGCCAAGTGGACAAGGGCTATGGCTACACCTTC

J: TRBJ2-7
V: TRBV4-2
D: NA
size: few
CDR3: CASSQEGEGVEQYF
DNA: TGTGCCAGCAGCCAAGAGGGAGAAGGAGTCGAGCAGTACTTC

J: TRBJ2-7
V: TRBV5-6
D: NA
size: NA
CDR3: CASSLDQRGEQYF
DNA: TGTGCCAGCAGCTTGGACCAGCGCGGCGAGCAGTACTTC

J: TRBJ2-1
V: TRBV4-3
D: NA
size: NA
CDR3: CASSWSQATLNEQFF
DNA: TGCGCCAGCAGCTGGTCGCAGGCCACGTTAAATGAGCAGTTCTTC

J: TRBJ1-2
V: TRBV7-3
D: TRBD1
size: once
CDR3: CASSLTPSQGASGYTF
DNA: TGTGCCAGCAGCTTAACCCCTTCACAGGGGGCGAGTGGCTACACCTTC

J: TRBJ2-1
V: TRBV6-5
D: TRBD1
size: NA
CDR3: CASLGTGGTDEQFF
DNA: TGTGCCAGCCTCGGGACAGGGGGAACAGATGAGCAGTTCTTC

J: TRBJ2-6
V: TRBV7-3
D: NA
size: NA
CDR3: CASSLGAGANVLTF
DNA: TGTGCCAGCAGCTTAGGGGCTGGGGCCAACGTCCTGACTTTC

J: TRBJ2-3
V: TRBV7-6
D: TRBD2
size: NA
CDR3: CASSLVVAGSTDTQYF
DNA: TGTGCCAGCAGCTTAGTTGTAGCGGGGAGCACAGATACGCAGTATTTT

J: TRBJ2-3
V: TRBV3-1/TRBV3-2
D: NA
size: NA
CDR3: CASSQDGDTQYF
DNA: TGTGCCAGCAGCCAAGATGGAGATACGCAGTATTTT

J: TRBJ1-1
V: TRBV24-1
D: NA
size: NA
CDR3: CATRGGSTEAFF
DNA: TGTGCCACCAGGGGGGGAAGTACTGAAGCTTTCTTT

J: TRBJ1-3
V: TRBV3-1/TRBV3-2
D: NA
size: NA
CDR3: CASSLQGTGNTIYF
DNA: TGTGCCAGCAGCTTACAGGGTACTGGAAACACCATATATTTT

J: TRBJ2-1
V: TRBV7-8
D: NA
size: NA
CDR3: CASSLGLQYNEQFF
DNA: TGTGCCAGCAGCTTAGGACTACAGTACAATGAGCAGTTCTTC

J: TRBJ2-1
V: TRBV3-1/TRBV3-2
D: NA
size: NA
CDR3: CASSQLASYNEQFF
DNA: TGTGCCAGCAGCCAACTCGCCTCCTACAATGAGCAGTTCTTC

J: TRBJ2-2
V: TRBV18
D: NA
size: NA
CDR3: CASSPRQGKGDTGELFF
DNA: TGTGCCAGCTCACCACGCCAGGGAAAAGGCGACACCGGGGAGCTGTTTTTT

J: TRBJ1-6
V: TRBV27
D: TRBD1
size: NA
CDR3: CASSLRTGAISPLHF
DNA: TGTGCCAGCAGTCTAAGGACAGGGGCGATTTCACCCCTCCACTTT

J: TRBJ2-1
V: TRBV6-2/TRBV6-3
D: NA
size: NA
CDR3: CASSYRGNEQFF
DNA: TGTGCCAGCAGTTACCGGGGGAATGAGCAGTTCTTC

J: TRBJ2-5
V: TRBV7-2
D: NA
size: NA
CDR3: CASSSGTGMKTQYF
DNA: TGTGCCAGCAGCTCCGGGACTGGAATGAAGACCCAGTACTTC

J: TRBJ2-6
V: TRBV13
D: NA
size: NA
CDR3: CASSLVGGFGSGANVLTF
DNA: TGTGCCAGCAGCTTAGTTGGGGGATTCGGCTCTGGGGCCAACGTCCTGACTTTC

J: TRBJ2-7
V: TRBV7-8
D: NA
size: NA
CDR3: CASSSPGGKGYEQYF
DNA: TGTGCCAGCAGCTCACCCGGAGGAAAGGGCTACGAGCAGTACTTC

J: TRBJ2-5
V: TRBV11-2
D: NA
size: NA
CDR3: CASSLERGRTQYF
DNA: TGTGCCAGCAGCCTGGAGAGGGGTCGGACCCAGTACTTC